This TCR beta chain came from a study of T cell responses to AZD1222 COVID-19 vaccine. Clones were sequenced by immunoSEQ multiplex PCR, and TCRdb holds only the in-frame ones, with some missing. The table lists 50,000 to 65,000 clones, around 90% of them singletons. V was clipped by 8 bases and J by 4 bases; unmatched bases: 8. The length of the CDR3 is 15 residues. The germline CDR1 and CDR2 sequences are ENHRY and SYGVKD. The rearrangement uses TRBV10-3 and TRBJ2-3; 11 bases match TRBD2. The receptor was derived from an adult who received the AZD1222 COVID-19 vaccine. Source: peripheral blood, taken 28 days after the second AZD1222 dose. The CDR3 DNA sequence: TGTGCCATCGGGTTAGCGGGAGGGAATTCAGATACGCAGTATTTT. This gives the protein CAIGLAGGNSDTQYF.